This T cell receptor beta chain was recorded in a study of blood T cell repertoires in COVID-19. Deletions cut 3 bases from V and 3 bases from J, with 8 bases between. The CDR3 is 13 amino acids. Generated by immunoSEQ multiplex PCR, the TCRdb table keeps only in-frame clones and is missing some. The sample has about 270,000 clones, 85% seen once. V is TRBV12-3 or TRBV12-4 and J is TRBJ1-1; D gene uncertain. The sequence was obtained from a human donor in a cohort sampled during active COVID-19. Material for sequencing was peripheral blood. Here the CDR3 reads CASSFNWYTEAFF. For the CDR3, the DNA is TGTGCCAGCAGTTTCAACTGGTACACTGAAGCTTTCTTT.